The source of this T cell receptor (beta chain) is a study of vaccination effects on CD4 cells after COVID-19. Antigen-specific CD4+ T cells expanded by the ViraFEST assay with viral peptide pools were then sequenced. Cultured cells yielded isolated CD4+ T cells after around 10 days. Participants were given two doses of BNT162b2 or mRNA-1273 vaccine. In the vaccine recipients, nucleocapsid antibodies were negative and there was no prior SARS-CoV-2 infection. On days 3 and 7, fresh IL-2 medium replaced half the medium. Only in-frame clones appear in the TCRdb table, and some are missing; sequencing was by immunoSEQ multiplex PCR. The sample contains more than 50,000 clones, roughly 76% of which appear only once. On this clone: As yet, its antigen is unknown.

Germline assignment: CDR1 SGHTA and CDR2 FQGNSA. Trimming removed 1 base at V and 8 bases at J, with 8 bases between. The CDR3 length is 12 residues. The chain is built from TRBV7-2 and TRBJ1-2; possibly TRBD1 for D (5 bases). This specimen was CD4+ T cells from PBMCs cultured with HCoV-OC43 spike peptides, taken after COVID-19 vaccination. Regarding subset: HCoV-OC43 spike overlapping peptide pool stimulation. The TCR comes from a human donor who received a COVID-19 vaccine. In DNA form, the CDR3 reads TGTGCCAGCAGCTTAGACAGGAGAGGCTACACCTTC. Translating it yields CASSLDRRGYTF. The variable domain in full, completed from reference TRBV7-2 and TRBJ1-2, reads GAGVSQSPSNKVTEKGKDVELRCDPISGHTALYWYRQSLGQGLEFLIYFQGNSAPDKSGLPSDRFSAERTGGSVSTLTIQRTQQEDSAVYLCASSLDRRGYTFGSGTRLTVV.